This TCR beta chain was identified during a study of T cell responses to AZD1222 COVID-19 vaccine. Study outcomes and limitations: Baseline serostatus was positive in only six AZD1222 recipients. In the spike-specific TCR repertoire, nearly half reportedly target unmutated variant regions.

Concerning this clone: Its antigen is unidentified.

Germline V lookup: CDR1 SGHDT, CDR2 YYEEEE. CDR3 length: 15 amino acids. V was shortened by 4 bases and J by 2 bases, with 10 bases between the two germline ends. Sequenced by immunoSEQ multiplex PCR; TCRdb stores in-frame clones only, minus some. The sample lists tens of thousands of clones, roughly nine tenths occurring once. This receptor was identified in an adult who received the AZD1222 COVID-19 vaccine. The V and J genes are TRBV5-6 and TRBJ2-6; D is perhaps TRBD1 (5 bases). Sequencing used peripheral blood, obtained 28 days after the second AZD1222 dose. CDR3 residues: CASSTRVTGANVLTF. CDR3 sequence (DNA): TGTGCCAGCAGCACCAGGGTAACTGGGGCCAACGTCCTGACTTTC. The full variable domain, its missing parts supplied by reference TRBV5-6 and TRBJ2-6, is DAGVTQSPTHLIKTRGQQVTLRCSPKSGHDTVSWYQQALGQGPQFIFQYYEEEERQRGNFPDRFSGHQFPNYSSELNVNALLLGDSALYLCASSTRVTGANVLTFGAGSRLTVL.